This T cell receptor (beta chain) was retrieved from a study of T cells in Graves' hyperthyroidism and ophthalmopathy. This clonotype was detected ten times or more. Germline V gives CDR1 DFQATT, CDR2 SNEGSKA (reference sequence). The CDR3 covers 13 residues. The V gene end was trimmed by 3 bases and the J gene end by 8 bases; junction bases not matched to a gene: 3. The source material, RNA transcripts, was used to amplify TCR beta CDR3 regions. RT-PCR in the first round (using the HTBI primer set) targeted the TCR CDR3. From the multiplex PCR reads, TCRdb called clonotypes with MiXCR, one entry per CDR3 protein. The sample shows hundreds of thousands of distinct CDR3 sequences, under 15% of them seen only once.

The V and J genes are TRBV20-1 and TRBJ2-1; the match to TRBD2 covers 11 bases. The receptor was isolated from a woman in her forties with Graves' ophthalmopathy. Sequencing used blood. The CDR3 protein is CSARILAGDEQFF. The DNA of the CDR3 is TGCAGTGCTAGGATACTAGCGGGAGATGAGCAGTTCTTC.